This TCR beta chain was profiled in a study of metastatic and nonmetastatic thyroid tumors. Whole-study context: Repertoire comparison spanned blood and tumor or nodule tissue of malignant and benign thyroid patients. Study outcomes and limitations: In both blood and tumor samples, TCR beta diversity was reported significantly higher for malignant than benign nodules.

TCRdb re-called clones from the PCR reads using MiXCR. The table includes about 39,000 clones, around 10% detected once. Per the germline V gene, CDR1 is SNHLY and CDR2 is FYNNEI. There are 13 residues in the CDR3. Between the trimmed V and J ends, which lost 7 bases and 0 bases, there was a span of 8 bases. Before thyroid surgery, none of the patients had received any treatment. This clone was recorded at least ten times. Its antigen is undetermined. The chain recombines TRBV2 with TRBJ2-3; a possible D gene is TRBD2 (6 bases). The source of this sequence is a male donor with papillary thyroid cancer or a benign thyroid nodule (not recorded which). Some clones in this sample may be carry-over from other donors' samples. Sequenced sample: blood. The CDR3 here is CASKEGSTDTQYF. As DNA, the CDR3 is TGTGCCAGCAAGGAGGGTAGCACAGATACGCAGTATTTT.